This T cell receptor (beta chain) was recovered during a study of cytomegalovirus exposure and HLA in healthy donors. Primers: 60 Vbeta forward and 13 Jbeta reverse. Sequencing was performed with immunoSEQ multiplex PCR; in TCRdb, only in-frame clones are kept and a portion is missing. The repertoire holds 150,000 to 200,000 clones, with more than 75% as singletons. Findings and caveats of the study: The study assumed roughly uniform donor sequencing depth for presence/absence analyses. Researchers left out some V segments, among them TRBV6-2 and TRBV6-3, as indistinguishable. One cluster of highly shared sequence variants probably arose as a sequencing artifact.

Trimming pared 4 bases from V and 7 bases from J, leaving 13 bases between. The germline CDR1 and CDR2 sequences are SNHLY and FYNNEI. The CDR3 is 13 amino acids. Details on this clone: The antigen is unknown.

This chain connects TRBV2 to TRBJ1-2; possible D gene TRBD1, 5 bases. Sequencing was done on a sample of PBMCs. The sequence was collected from a woman aged 45-65 years in good health and CMV-seronegative. The CDR3 DNA sequence: TGTGCCAGCAGTGCCGCAGGGTGGGGTGGCTACACCTTC. Translated: CASSAAGWGGYTF.